The 18 T cell receptor beta chains below come from one sample, sequenced in a study of radiation and T cells in renal cell carcinoma. This sample's time point: blood 4 weeks post-SBRT, at nephrectomy. Treatment reported: 15 Gy SBRT to primary tumor, nephrectomy 4 weeks later. Profiling relied on immunoSEQ multiplex PCR, and the TCRdb table lists in-frame clones only, not all of them. The sample holds some 78,000 clones, roughly 87% seen once. The input for sequencing was blood, taken from a patient whose treatment included radiotherapy and nephrectomy. These receptor sequences come from a woman aged 65 to 85 with renal cell carcinoma.

This chain's CDR3 is CASSLWGDGGHQPQHF. CDR3 nucleotides: TGTGCCAGCAGTTTATGGGGGGACGGGGGCCATCAGCCCCAGCATTTT. This chain connects TRBV28 to TRBJ1-5, with D possibly matching TRBD1 (6 bases). CDR1 MDHEN and CDR2 SYDVKM come from the germline V gene. Between the trimmed V and J ends, which lost 0 bases and 5 bases, there was a span of 14 bases. The CDR3 has 16 amino acids.

The chain combines TRBV9 with TRBJ2-3, with D maybe TRBD1 (5 bases). Per germline, CDR1 SGDLS and CDR2 YYNGEE. There are 14 residues in the CDR3. V lost 1 base to trimming and J lost 4 bases, with 10 bases between them. The DNA of the CDR3 is TGTGCCAGCAGCGTAAGGGGTCGGGCAGATACGCAGTATTTT. Its protein is CASSVRGRADTQYF.

The J gene is TRBJ1-1, the V gene TRBV6-5; D possibly corresponds to TRBD1 (6 bases). Germline CDR1 MNHEY, CDR2 SVGAGI. With 3 bases removed from V and 4 bases from J, the gap between germline ends came to 15 bases. The CDR3 length is 15 residues. CDR3 region: CASSYSLGQRTEAFF. The CDR3 DNA reads as TGTGCCAGCAGTTATTCCCTTGGACAGCGCACTGAAGCTTTCTTT.

J is TRBJ2-5 and V is TRBV5-1; a possible D gene is TRBD2 (6 bases). With 2 bases removed from V and 5 bases from J, the gap between germline ends came to 16 bases. The CDR3 loop spans 15 amino acids. The germline CDR1 and CDR2 sequences are SGHRS and YFSETQ. Written as DNA, the CDR3 is TGCGCCAGCAGCTTTGGTCCGGGGGTCGGGGAGACCCAGTACTTC. This sequence encodes CASSFGPGVGETQYF.

The rearrangement uses TRBV12-2 and TRBJ1-6. TRBV12-2 is a known pseudogene. The CDR3 totals 15 residues. The CDR3 region is CASRLAGQGGSPLHF. CDR3 DNA: TGTGCAAGTCGCTTAGCAGGGCAGGGGGGGTCCCCCCTCCACTTT.

The chain combines TRBV6-4 with TRBJ1-1; unclear D gene. V was shortened by 5 bases and J by 0 bases, with 7 bases between the two germline ends. Germline loops: CDR1 MRHNA, CDR2 SNTAGT. This CDR3 is built from 13 residues. In nucleotides, the CDR3 is TGTGCCAGCAGTAGAAAGCTGAACACTGAAGCTTTCTTT. Its protein is CASSRKLNTEAFF.

This clone was seen once. V and J are TRBV19 and TRBJ1-5; no clear D gene. The V gene lost 7 bases and the J gene lost 2 bases, with 15 bases spanning the gap. Germline V gene data show CDR1 as LNHDA and CDR2 as SQIVND (reference sequence). This CDR3 has 15 amino acids. DNA for the CDR3: TGTGCCAGTACCGGGGTAGTAATGGGCAATCAGCCCCAGCATTTT. Protein product: CASTGVVMGNQPQHF. Looking up the rest from reference TRBV19 and TRBJ1-5 gives the full variable domain: DGGITQSPKYLFRKEGQNVTLSCEQNLNHDAMYWYRQDPGQGLRLIYYSQIVNDFQKGDIAEGYSVSREKKESFPLTVTSAQKNPTAFYLCASTGVVMGNQPQHFGDGTRLSIL.

J is TRBJ2-6 and V is TRBV7-2, with a possible D match to TRBD1 (6 bases). V lost 0 bases, J lost 0 bases, and 9 bases lay in between. The CDR3 totals 17 residues. CDR1 SGHTA and CDR2 FQGNSA come from the germline V gene. The CDR3 DNA reads as TGTGCCAGCAGCTTAGCGGGGGCGGCCTCTGGGGCCAACGTCCTGACTTTC. Translation: CASSLAGAASGANVLTF.

CDR3 bases: TGCGCCAGCAGCCTGATCGGGCGGGGGCCTCCGACGGATACGCAGTATTTT. Protein product: CASSLIGRGPPTDTQYF. This chain connects TRBV5-1 to TRBJ2-3; D may be TRBD2 (7 bases). V lost 4 bases and J 6 bases, leaving 24 bases between the germline ends. The CDR3 has 17 residues. The V gene's germline CDR1 is SGHRS and CDR2 YFSETQ.

The V gene is TRBV23-1, the J gene TRBJ2-1; D gene unclear. TRBV23-1 is an ORF; its function is uncertain. Trimming cost V 10 bases and J 8 bases, with 6 bases left between them. The CDR3 is made up of 9 amino acids. This CDR3 reads CATPHEQFF. The CDR3 DNA follows: TGCGCCACCCCCCATGAGCAGTTCTTC.

The rearrangement links TRBV19 to TRBJ1-2; 10 bases fit TRBD1. There are 13 residues in the CDR3. J gave up 4 bases and V 10 bases, and 6 bases lay outside the gene matches. CDR1 and CDR2 (germline): LNHDA, SQIVND (reference sequence). CDR3: CAIRDRGRYGYTF. CDR3 DNA: TGTGCCATCCGGGACAGGGGACGCTATGGCTACACCTTC.

The CDR3 DNA sequence: TGTGCCAGCGGGCCTCTAGCGGGGGACGAGACCCAGTACTTC. Protein product: CASGPLAGDETQYF. This chain uses TRBV6-1 with TRBJ2-5; 10 bases agree with TRBD2. This CDR3 is 14 amino acids long. Germline trimming cut 8 bases from V and 5 bases from J; bases unmatched to any gene: 8. Germline-derived CDR1 and CDR2 are MNHNS and SASEGT.

This rearrangement joins TRBV9 to TRBJ1-6; unclear D gene. Germline CDR1 is SGDLS and CDR2 is YYNGEE. The CDR3 has 13 residues. The V end was cut by 1 base, the J end by 7 bases, with 6 bases between. CDR3: CASSVTGNSPLHF. The CDR3 region has the DNA TGTGCCAGCAGCGTAACCGGAAATTCACCCCTCCACTTT.

The V and J genes are TRBV29-1 and TRBJ1-1; unclear D gene. Trimming pared 5 bases from V and 8 bases from J, leaving 12 bases between. The CDR3 runs to 11 residues. The germline CDR1 and CDR2 sequences are SQVTM and ANQGSEA. CDR3 protein: CSVMFRAEAFF. DNA of the CDR3: TGCAGCGTTATGTTTAGGGCAGAAGCTTTCTTT.

The rearrangement uses TRBV5-4 and TRBJ2-7; D possibly matches TRBD1 or TRBD2 (6 bases each). Germline V gene lookup returns CDR1 SGHNT and CDR2 YYREEE (reference sequence). This CDR3 comprises 11 residues. The V and J ends lost 3 bases and 6 bases respectively, with 7 bases between them. CDR3 DNA: TGTGCCAGCAGCTGGGGGGCCGAGCAGTACTTC. Its protein is CASSWGAEQYF.

The rearrangement links TRBV5-4 to TRBJ2-2, with D possibly called TRBD1 or TRBD2 (5 bases each). The CDR3 contains 15 residues. V was cut by 2 bases and J by 1 base, with 9 bases left in between. Germline V gene sequence: CDR1 SGHNT, CDR2 YYREEE (reference sequence). The CDR3 DNA sequence: TGTGCCAGCAGCTTCGGTGGGGGGAACACCGGGGAGCTGTTTTTT. It encodes CASSFGGGNTGELFF.

The chain joins TRBV5-1 to TRBJ2-7; D is possibly TRBD1 or TRBD2 (5 bases each). The CDR3 sequence is 15 residues long. Germline V lookup: CDR1 SGHRS, CDR2 YFSETQ. V lost 8 bases and J 2 bases, leaving 20 bases between the germline ends. For the CDR3, the DNA is TGCGCCAGTCCGCGCCCGGGACGGACGGCCTACGAGCAGTACTTC. Translating it yields CASPRPGRTAYEQYF. The entire variable domain, with the rest obtained from reference TRBV5-1 and TRBJ2-7, is as follows: KAGVTQTPRYLIKTRGQQVTLSCSPISGHRSVSWYQQTPGQGLQFLFEYFSETQRNKGNFPGRFSGRQFSNSRSEMNVSTLELGDSALYLCASPRPGRTAYEQYFGPGTRLTVT.

The chain is built from TRBV19 and TRBJ2-7; D is ambiguous. Germline CDR1 and CDR2: LNHDA and SQIVND (reference sequence). Trimming shortened V by 5 bases and J by 0 bases, and 14 bases separated the two germline ends. This CDR3 contains 15 residues. The CDR3: CASSPRDGSSYEQYF. Here the CDR3 DNA reads TGTGCCAGTAGTCCCCGTGACGGGTCCTCCTACGAGCAGTACTTC.